This T cell receptor beta chain was captured by sequencing in a study of cytomegalovirus exposure and HLA in healthy donors (TCRdb year 2017). Describing the broader study: According to an earlier analysis of 587 of the donors, about 179 million T cells yielded roughly 100 million unique TCR beta sequences and 250 to 350 Gb of sequence data. About 310 gigabases of sequencing data and 80 million or so unique TCR sequences were included in an early release covering about 600 HLA-typed donors. Of the 350 to 450 genotyped donors, about 80% fell in the genetic ancestry cluster associated with self-reported Caucasian donors. The aim of the study was to test whether cataloging public T cell receptors could identify signatures of past pathogen exposure. The study used immunosequencing to profile the T cell repertoires of several hundred subjects and linked those repertoires to cytomegalovirus serostatus. In addition to the first cohort of 666 subjects, a separate validation cohort of approximately 130 different subjects was used. To predict cytomegalovirus infection status, the study combined high-throughput TCR immunosequencing, statistical association of individual TCRs with disease status, and machine learning. A later analysis re-analyzed previously published TCR beta repertoires from hundreds of donors and added high-resolution HLA genotyping to study TCR occurrence patterns. Rather than using new phenotypic data, the later analysis identified candidate immune exposures from TCR beta sequences and from how often those sequences occurred across donors. In an earlier analysis of over 550 of the donors, high-throughput TCR beta sequencing was used to judge whether each TCR beta V gene segment behaved as functional or pseudogenic. Donor age, sex, ethnicity and CMV serostatus were compiled alongside the repertoire data. A later genetic analysis used genome-wide SNP genotypes for about 55% of the 666 donors, treating that subset as a discovery cohort. All discovery cohort repertoires had been generated on a single sequencing platform. HLA typing covered class I and class II loci at four-digit resolution. The number of typed donors differed by locus: 629-630 for A, B, C, DRB1 and DQB1; about 520 for DQA1; 606 for DPA1; and some 450 for DPB1. Roughly five DR-DQ haplotypes were handled as single units for association and clustering because linkage in the cohort was strong. Among some 400 genotyped donors of the cohort, an average of approximately 250,000 unique TCR beta nucleotide sequences were sequenced per donor, roughly a sixth of them non-productive. Findings and caveats that apply to the study as a whole: A further reported finding was that TCR beta sequences accurately predicted the HLA-A and HLA-B alleles for most subjects in the first cohort. While some public TCRs were present in many individuals, most TCR sequences turned up only very rarely across donors. When HLA alleles, especially DR and DQ, strongly co-occurred, attributing TCR associations to individual alleles was difficult. In the study, around 150 TCR beta chains were listed as associated with cytomegalovirus. According to a later analysis, parvovirus B19, influenza, CMV and Epstein-Barr virus appeared linked to several top co-occurrence clusters. In a later analysis, HLA-associated TCR beta chains were found to be more clonally expanded and to have lower generation probabilities than equally common non-associated chains. In an earlier analysis of some 550 of the donors, most TCR beta V segments were observed in productive rearrangements about 90% or about 30% of the time, broadly matching IMGT annotations. The only immune exposure information available for the cohort was CMV serostatus. At a false discovery rate of 0.05, a later analysis linked 16,951 TCR beta sequences to specific HLA alleles. Cytomegalovirus status was reported to be diagnosed by the classifier with high specificity and sensitivity in both the original and validation cohorts. Sequencing depth was assumed to be roughly uniform across donors in the presence/absence analyses, though that assumption may not hold. Most CMV-associated TCR beta chains appeared to be HLA-restricted in a later analysis, and the HLA associations seemed to be driven largely by CMV exposure. In vitro tests confirmed that a few of the cytomegalovirus-associated TCR beta chains recognize cytomegalovirus antigens. The 87-base-pair reads could not distinguish some IMGT-functional V segments, including TRBV6-2 and TRBV6-3, so those segments were excluded. Correlated functional status among segregating V segments might reflect linkage disequilibrium, but an unknown experimental factor could not be ruled out. Compared with the roughly 700-donor mean, donors in an Asian-associated ancestry cluster had fewer N-insertions in productive TCRs, according to a later genetic analysis. It was suggested by the authors that the approach could potentially be generalized to other disease states and immunological phenotypes. In this cohort, only TCR beta chains were sequenced, and detectable features were limited by the absence of alpha or paired-chain data. A later analysis found that TCR association rates varied across HLA loci, with DRB1 alleles showing the most associated TCRs and HLA-C alleles the fewest. An association between a missense DCLRE1C variant and V-gene and J-gene trimming of TCR beta chains was found in a later genetic analysis and replicated in an independent cohort. The sequencing pipeline was judged likely to have produced a cluster of highly shared sequence variants as a technical artifact. HLA typing was unavailable for some donors at each locus, so association tests used only the typed subset. Approximately 16 rarely observed V segments, including chromosome 9 orphons, were excluded from the earlier analysis of approximately 500 of the donors because counts were too low.

The cohort comprised fewer than 700 healthy bone marrow donors. All cohort members were sampled while nominally healthy, although unrecorded immune exposures were likely present. The donor tested CMV seronegative, placing the donor among the 350 to 400 seronegative members of the cohort. A peripheral blood sample was collected from each donor, and TCR beta sequencing was performed on peripheral blood mononuclear cells. The Qiagen DNeasy Blood Extraction Kit was used to extract genomic DNA from the blood cell samples. Inclusive of the bounding cysteine and phenylalanine, the CDR3 is 15 residues long. Only the CDR3 DNA stays, 45 bases, in frame from base 1. The germline V gene encodes CDR1 SGHTA and CDR2 FQGNSA. At the junction V is shortened by 1 base and J by 4 bases; bases outside the gene matches: 2. Receptor libraries were prepared by the immunoSEQ multiplex PCR assay. A mixture of 60 forward primers for TCR Vbeta segments and 13 reverse primers for TCR Jbeta segments was used in the multiplex PCR. The CDR3 region of rearranged TCR beta genes was amplified from genomic DNA with a multiplex PCR assay. On the Illumina HiSeq System, the amplified TCR beta libraries were sequenced as 87-base-pair reads. In the paper's pipeline: A later analysis counted tens of millions of unique TCR beta chains across the 670 or so repertoires, and some 11 million of these chains were shared by at least two donors. To remove PCR and sequencing errors, raw reads were error-corrected and collapsed into unique sequences using a nearest-neighbor algorithm that merged closely related sequences. V, D and J gene segments were assigned by aligning CDR3 sequences to IMGT reference sequences. Each retained sequence needed at least a six-nucleotide match to both a V gene segment and a J gene segment. A rearrangement was called productive if the CDR3 had no stop codons and remained in frame with V and J, and every other rearrangement was called non-productive. Following IMGT convention, CDR3 was defined as the stretch from the second conserved V-encoded cysteine up to the conserved J-encoded phenylalanine. The earlier analysis of about 560 of the donors excluded any sequence lacking an unambiguous match to a single V gene segment. An earlier analysis of fewer than 750 of the donors called V segments functional above 56.7% productive rearrangements and segregating when the between-donor standard deviation exceeded 5%. A statistical classification framework was built to diagnose cytomegalovirus status from the catalog of TCR beta chain sequences. V and J gene assignment, in a later analysis, came from comparing TCR nucleotide sequences with IMGT/GENE-DB human TR gene sequences. Using the TCRdist pipeline, a later analysis assigned CDR3 sequences along with most-parsimonious VDJ recombination scenarios. In a later analysis, each TCR beta chain was defined by its CDR3 amino acid sequence together with its V-gene family, and reads without a unique V-gene family were excluded. In a later analysis, 550 to 650 highly shared, low-generation-probability nucleotide sequences were removed to address suspected cross-contamination and a sequencing artifact. In a later analysis, a clonal expansion index for each public chain was calculated from normalized within-repertoire ranks of inferred template counts. A later analysis computed generation probabilities with a VDJ recombination model fitted to out-of-frame rearrangements, and checked the results against IGoR. In a later analysis, TCR-TCR, TCR-HLA and TCR-CMV co-occurrence was scored with hypergeometric tests, and a repertoire-size bias correction was applied to TCR pairs. In a later analysis, false discovery rates were estimated by permuting HLA or CMV assignments 20 times. In a later analysis, co-occurring TCRs were grouped with DBSCAN, and TCRdist sequence similarity was added when clustering was performed within HLA-allele-positive subsets. Repertoires with fewer than 30,000 or more than 120,000 public chains were left out of co-occurrence clustering, as were about 5 repertoires with anomalous nucleotide sharing. This immuneACCESS table, as held by TCRdb, lists in-frame sequences with V and J called but not all clones. Of the missing ones, under half trace to an unresolved V gene in checked studies; the others have no known cause. From that table come the V and J calls and clone size; the DNA was used to work out D and trimming. The sample records roughly 170,000 clones, roughly 87% of which are singletons. The top ten clonotypes cover about 1.6% of the sample.

As regards this clone: Its antigen is still unknown. The input lacks base qualities; no much larger clone sits a single base away.

The sample taken for sequencing was PBMCs. Recombination connected TRBV7-2 to TRBJ2-3; 10 middle bases align to TRBD2. The clonotype was recovered from a man between 45 and 60 years old in good health and CMV-seronegative. The CDR3 here reads CASSLVLAGPDTQYF. The nucleotides read TGTGCCAGCAGCTTAGTACTAGCGGGGCCAGATACGCAGTATTTT.